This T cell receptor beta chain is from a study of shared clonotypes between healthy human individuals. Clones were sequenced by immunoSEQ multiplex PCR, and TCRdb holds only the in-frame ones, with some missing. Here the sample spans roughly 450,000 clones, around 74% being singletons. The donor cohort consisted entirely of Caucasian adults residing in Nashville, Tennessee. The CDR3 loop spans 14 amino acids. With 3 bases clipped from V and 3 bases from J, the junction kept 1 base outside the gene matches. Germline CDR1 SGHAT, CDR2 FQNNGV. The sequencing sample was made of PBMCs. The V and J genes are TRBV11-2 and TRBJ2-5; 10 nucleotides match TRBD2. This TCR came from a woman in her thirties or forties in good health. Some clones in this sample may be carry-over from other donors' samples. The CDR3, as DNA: TGTGCCAGCAGCTTTACTAGCGGGAAAGAGACCCAGTACTTC. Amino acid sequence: CASSFTSGKETQYF. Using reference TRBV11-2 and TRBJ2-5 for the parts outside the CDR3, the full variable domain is EAGVAQSPRYKIIEKRQSVAFWCNPISGHATLYWYQQILGQGPKLLIQFQNNGVVDDSQLPKDRFSAERLKGVDSTLKIQPAKLEDSAVYLCASSFTSGKETQYFGPGTRLLVL.